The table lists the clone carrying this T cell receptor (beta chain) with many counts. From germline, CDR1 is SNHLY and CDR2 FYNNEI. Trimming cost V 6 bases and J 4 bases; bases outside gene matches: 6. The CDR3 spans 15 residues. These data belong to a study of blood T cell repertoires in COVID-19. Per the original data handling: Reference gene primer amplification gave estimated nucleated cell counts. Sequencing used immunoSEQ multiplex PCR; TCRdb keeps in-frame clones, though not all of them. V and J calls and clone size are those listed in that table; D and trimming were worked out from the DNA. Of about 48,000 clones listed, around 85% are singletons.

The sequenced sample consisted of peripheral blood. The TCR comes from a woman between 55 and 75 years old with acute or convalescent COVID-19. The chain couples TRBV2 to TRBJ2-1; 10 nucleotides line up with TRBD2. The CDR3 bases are TGTGCCAGCAGGGCACCGGGACTAGCGTACAATGAGCAGTTCTTC. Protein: CASRAPGLAYNEQFF.